These T cell receptor beta chains were read from a single sample in a study of cytomegalovirus exposure and HLA in healthy donors. The protocol was immunoSEQ multiplex PCR, while the TCRdb copy is restricted to in-frame clones and leaves out a portion. The sample table sets out 150,000 or so clones. Sequencing used PBMCs. The receptors were sampled from a man aged 18 to 29 in good health and CMV-seronegative. The CDR3 runs from the conserved cysteine through the conserved F or W. The D gene is left open where the match is weak.

-	TRBJ2-7	TRBV7-2	TGTGCCAGCAGCTTACGACAGGCTGGAAGCGAGCAGTACTTC	CASSLRQAGSEQYF
-	TRBJ2-7	TRBV7-9	TGTGCCAGCAGCTTAGTAGGGAGAGAGCAGTACTTC	CASSLVGREQYF
TRBD1	TRBJ1-2	TRBV11-3	TGTGCCAGCAGCCGCTCCGGGACAGGGGGTCTCTTC	CASSRSGTGGLF
-	TRBJ1-3	TRBV5-1	TGCGCCAGCAGCCAGGGGAGTGGAAACACCATATATTTT	CASSQGSGNTIYF
TRBD2	TRBJ2-7	TRBV7-3	TGTGCCAGCAGCCTCAATCCCCCACTACTAGCGGGAGGAGTCTACGAGCAGTACTTC	CASSLNPPLLAGGVYEQYF
-	TRBJ1-4	TRBV21-1	TGTGCCAGCAGCACCACAGGTTCCATTAATGAAAAACTGTTTTTT	CASSTTGSINEKLFF
TRBD2	TRBJ2-7	TRBV10-2	TGCGCCAGCAAGCGGGGGGATTTAGCGGGAGGGCCCGAGCAGTACTTC	CASKRGDLAGGPEQYF
-	TRBJ2-7	TRBV7-2	TGTGCCAGCAGCATTGGGGGACCGGGACTTTACGAGCAGTACTTC	CASSIGGPGLYEQYF
-	TRBJ2-5	TRBV7-2	TGTGCCAGCAGCCCTGCCGTGGGGGCCCAAGAGACCCAGTACTTC	CASSPAVGAQETQYF
TRBD1	TRBJ1-2	TRBV6-5	TGTGCCAGCACTCGAGGGGGCACCTCCTATGGCTACACCTTC	CASTRGGTSYGYTF
-	TRBJ2-3	TRBV29-1	TGCAGCGTTTTTCCCTTGACAGATACGCAGTATTTT	CSVFPLTDTQYF
TRBD2	TRBJ2-2	TRBV7-2	TGTGCCAGCAGCTTAGGGGGCGGGGGGGCGACCACCGGGGAGCTGTTTTTT	CASSLGGGGATTGELFF
-	TRBJ2-7	TRBV10-3	TGTGCCATCAGTGAGTCGGGGCAAGGCCGCGGGCAGTACTTC	CAISESGQGRGQYF
-	TRBJ1-4	TRBV11-2	TGTGCCAGCAGCTTAGATCGGGGGTCTAATGAAAAACTGTTTTTT	CASSLDRGSNEKLFF
-	TRBJ2-1	TRBV5-4	TGTGCCAGCAGCTTGGTGGCGTTAGAGGGTGAGCAGTTCTTC	CASSLVALEGEQFF
TRBD1	TRBJ2-3	TRBV10-1	TGCGCCAGCACAGGGGGCCCAGATACGCAGTATTTT	CASTGGPDTQYF
-	TRBJ2-7	TRBV27	TGTGCCAGCAGTTCAAAAACGGGCTCCTACGAGCAGTACTTC	CASSSKTGSYEQYF
-	TRBJ2-1	TRBV25-1	TGTGCCAGCACCCTTTACAATGAGCAGTTCTTC	CASTLYNEQFF
TRBD2	TRBJ2-5	TRBV6-1	TGTGCCAGCAGCGAAAGCGGGGGGGCCCTGGAGACCCAGTACTTC	CASSESGGALETQYF
-	TRBJ2-4	TRBV7-9	TGTGCCAGCAGCAAGCCCGGGTACATTCAGTACTTC	CASSKPGYIQYF
TRBD1	TRBJ2-7	TRBV6-5	TGTGCCAGCAGTACGACAGGGGCCTCCTCCTACGAGCAGTACTTC	CASSTTGASSYEQYF
-	TRBJ2-7	TRBV6-6	TGTGCCAGCAGTTACATCACGGCTAGGAGCTCCTACGAGCAGTACTTC	CASSYITARSSYEQYF
-	TRBJ1-1	TRBV4-3	TGCGCCAGCAGCCTACAGGGCGGGACTGAAGCTTTCTTT	CASSLQGGTEAFF
-	TRBJ1-1	TRBV7-3	TGTGCCAGCAGCTTAATTCCAGGGGCCCAAGGGGAAGCTTTCTTT	CASSLIPGAQGEAFF
-	TRBJ1-4	TRBV4-3	TGCGCCAGCAGCCAAGATCGAGCAACTAATGAAAAACTGTTTTTT	CASSQDRATNEKLFF
TRBD2	TRBJ2-7	TRBV7-9	TGTGCCAGTACTAACCAAACGGGGGGCGAGCAGTACTTC	CASTNQTGGEQYF
-	TRBJ2-5	TRBV6-6	TGTGCCAGCAGTCCGGATTTGAGGTACCAAGAGACCCAGTACTTC	CASSPDLRYQETQYF
TRBD1	TRBJ1-2	TRBV19	TGTGCCAGTAGTACAAGGACAGGACCCTATGGCTACACCTTC	CASSTRTGPYGYTF
-	TRBJ1-1	TRBV13	TGTGCCAGCAGCTTGCCCGGGAGAGATGAAGCTTTCTTT	CASSLPGRDEAFF
-	TRBJ1-1	TRBV28	TGTGCCAGCAGCTATCCCTCGACAGAGAACACTGAAGCTTTCTTT	CASSYPSTENTEAFF
TRBD1	TRBJ1-2	TRBV6-6	TGTGCCAGCACCTGGGACAGGGGGCTTTTTGGCTACACCTTC	CASTWDRGLFGYTF
-	TRBJ1-2	TRBV27	TGTGCCAGCAGTCCCCAACTAGCGACAGGTCATGGCTACACCTTC	CASSPQLATGHGYTF
-	TRBJ1-3	TRBV25-1	TGTGCCAGCAGTGATGGACAAGGGGCCTCTGGAAACACCATATATTTT	CASSDGQGASGNTIYF
TRBD1	TRBJ1-6	TRBV6-6	TGTGCCAGCACCCTGGACAGGTTGCGCTCACCCCTCCACTTT	CASTLDRLRSPLHF
TRBD1	TRBJ1-4	TRBV6-1	TGTGCCACCCAGACAGGGACCGCAACTAATGAAAAACTGTTTTTT	CATQTGTATNEKLFF
-	TRBJ1-4	TRBV2	TGTGCCAGCGGGGCAGTAATATCTGAAAAACTGTTTTTT	CASGAVISEKLFF
TRBD1	TRBJ2-6	TRBV5-1	TGCGCCAGCAGCTCCTGGACAGGGATGAGCTCTGGGGCCAACGTCCTGACTTTC	CASSSWTGMSSGANVLTF
-	TRBJ2-2	TRBV13	TGTGCCAGCCGCCCACAGGGCTCTGCAGGAAACACCGGGGAGCTGTTTTTT	CASRPQGSAGNTGELFF
TRBD1	TRBJ1-1	TRBV5-4	TGTGCCAGCAGCTATGACAGGGCGGGTGAAGCTTTCTTT	CASSYDRAGEAFF
TRBD1	TRBJ1-1	TRBV6-5	TGTGCCAGCAGTTTAGGACAGGGGATGAACACTGAAGCTTTCTTT	CASSLGQGMNTEAFF
-	TRBJ1-5	TRBV19	TGTGCCAGTAGTATGGTCACTCTTAATCAGCCCCAGCATTTT	CASSMVTLNQPQHF
TRBD1	TRBJ1-1	TRBV7-9	TGTGCCAGCAGCCCCAATGGACAGGGGATCATGAACACTGAAGCTTTCTTT	CASSPNGQGIMNTEAFF
-	TRBJ1-5	TRBV7-2	TGTGCCAGCAGCGTGGACAGTCAGCCCCAGCATTTT	CASSVDSQPQHF
TRBD2	TRBJ2-1	TRBV14	TGTGCCAGCAGCCAACTGACGGGAGGGCCTAGGTCAGAACAATGGGAGCAGTTCTTC	CASSQLTGGPRSEQWEQFF
TRBD1	TRBJ2-7	TRBV28	TGTGCCAGCAGTTTTCGAGGGGCTAGACAGGGGAACTACGAGCAGTACTTC	CASSFRGARQGNYEQYF
TRBD2	TRBJ2-1	TRBV18	TGTGCCAGCTCACCAGGTAGCGGGGGATCCGATGAGCAGTTCTTC	CASSPGSGGSDEQFF
TRBD1	TRBJ1-5	TRBV7-9	TGTGCCAGCAGCTTTTCGGGACAGGGAGATCAGCCCCAGCATTTT	CASSFSGQGDQPQHF